Below, 22 T cell receptor beta chains from the same sample are listed, as sequenced in a study of blood T cell repertoires in COVID-19 (TCRdb year 2020). The library was built by means of the immunoSEQ multiplex PCR assay. Drawn from immuneACCESS, this table holds only the in-frame rearrangements with V and J called that TCRdb kept. Clones are partly lost; checked studies trace under half to an unresolved V gene and leave the rest unexplained. The sample includes 280,000 or so clones, with approximately 90% observed a single time. The ten largest clones add up to 6.9% of the sample. Specimen: peripheral blood. The receptors here all came from a woman in her twenties or thirties who had recovered from COVID-19.

V and J are TRBV7-9 and TRBJ2-7; D is possibly TRBD2 (5 bases). Germline loops: CDR1 SEHNR, CDR2 FQNEAQ (reference sequence). Trimming took off 4 bases at V and 3 bases at J, with 10 bases between the two ends. This CDR3 spans 13 amino acids. The CDR3 region is CASSSGIHYEQYF. CDR3 sequence (DNA): TGTGCCAGCAGCTCCGGGATACACTACGAGCAGTACTTC.

The CDR3 DNA follows: TGTGCCAGCAGCCCGAGGGGGACAGACAATGAGCAGTTCTTC. It specifies CASSPRGTDNEQFF. The chain uses TRBV6-6 and TRBJ2-1; 7 bases align to TRBD1. Germline V gene sequence: CDR1 MNHNY, CDR2 SVGAGI (reference sequence). The CDR3 length is 14 residues. Trimming removed 6 bases from V and 5 bases from J; junction bases left unmatched: 7.

The V call is TRBV27, the J call TRBJ1-1; 9 bases align to TRBD1. Germline lookup yields CDR1 MNHEY and CDR2 SMNVEV (reference sequence). V shed 5 bases, J shed 4 bases, and the junction held 5 bases outside the gene matches. The CDR3 has 14 residues. Written as DNA, the CDR3 is TGTGCCAGCAGTCATACAGGGGGCGGCACTGAAGCTTTCTTT. It codes for CASSHTGGGTEAFF.

The V call is TRBV9, the J call TRBJ2-5, with 8 positions matching TRBD1. V trimming: 0 bases; J trimming: 5 bases; junction bases outside the gene matches: 6. CDR1 and CDR2 from the germline V gene are SGDLS and YYNGEE. The CDR3 totals 15 residues. The CDR3 loop reads CASSVETGGLETQYF. Written as DNA, the CDR3 is TGTGCCAGCAGCGTAGAAACAGGGGGTTTGGAGACCCAGTACTTC.

This clone came up a few times. The chain uses TRBV10-3 and TRBJ1-2, with 9 bases identical to TRBD1. V lost 9 bases to trimming and J lost 4 bases; unmatched junction nucleotides: 6. The CDR3 spans 13 residues. Germline CDR1 reads ENHRY; CDR2 reads SYGVKD. As DNA, the CDR3 is TGTGCCATAACAGGGGGCCCTATCTATGGCTACACCTTC. This encodes CAITGGPIYGYTF.

This chain connects TRBV19 to TRBJ1-1, with 9 bases aligning to TRBD1. Germline-derived CDR1 and CDR2 are LNHDA and SQIVND (reference sequence). The CDR3 contains 13 residues. Trimming cost V 3 bases and J 8 bases; bases outside gene matches: 4. The CDR3 DNA sequence: TGTGCCAGTAGTATGGACAGGGGAGGGGAAGCTTTCTTT. The encoded protein is CASSMDRGGEAFF.

The rearrangement uses TRBV4-2 and TRBJ1-1, with 7 positions matching TRBD1. Germline trimming cut 7 bases from V and 0 bases from J; bases unmatched to any gene: 14. The V gene's germline CDR1 is LGHNA and CDR2 YNFKEQ. The CDR3 runs 17 residues. CDR3 DNA sequence: TGTGCCAGCACCGCAGTGGGGACAGACTCAATGAACACTGAAGCTTTCTTT. Its protein is CASTAVGTDSMNTEAFF.

This clone was found a few times. This chain links TRBV3-1 (or the pseudogene TRBV3-2) with TRBJ1-1, with a possible D match to TRBD1 (5 bases). The germline gives CDR1 LGHDT, CDR2 YNNKEL (reference sequence). The CDR3 has 15 residues. With 4 bases removed from V and 1 base from J, the gap between germline ends came to 13 bases. CDR3 sequence: CASSREGFGNTEAFF. DNA of the CDR3: TGTGCCAGCAGCCGGGAGGGGTTCGGGAACACTGAAGCTTTCTTT.

The J gene is TRBJ1-2, the V gene TRBV12-3 or TRBV12-4, with D perhaps matching TRBD1 (5 bases). Trimming shortened V by 1 base and J by 5 bases, and 8 bases separated the two germline ends. The CDR3 runs 13 residues. The CDR3 region is CASSLEGLYGYTF. The DNA for the CDR3 is TGTGCCAGCAGTTTAGAGGGGCTTTATGGCTACACCTTC.

This clone was seen a few times. This rearrangement joins TRBV5-1 to TRBJ2-3; D may be TRBD2 (6 bases). Germline V gene data show CDR1 as SGHRS and CDR2 as YFSETQ. V gave up 2 bases and J gave up 4 bases, with 14 bases separating them. The CDR3 sequence is 15 residues long. DNA for the CDR3: TGCGCCAGCAGCTTACTAGCTATTCGCCCAGATACGCAGTATTTT. Its protein product is CASSLLAIRPDTQYF. Full variable domain (rest looked up from reference TRBV5-1 and TRBJ2-3): KAGVTQTPRYLIKTRGQQVTLSCSPISGHRSVSWYQQTPGQGLQFLFEYFSETQRNKGNFPGRFSGRQFSNSRSEMNVSTLELGDSALYLCASSLLAIRPDTQYFGPGTRLTVL.

This sequence joins TRBV4-3 and TRBJ2-7; perhaps TRBD2 as D (5 bases). CDR1 and CDR2 from the germline V gene are LGHNA and YSLEER. The length of the CDR3 is 14 residues. V was clipped by 0 bases and J by 2 bases, with 8 bases between them. CDR3 sequence (DNA): TGCGCCAGCAGCCAAGACCCCGGGACCTACGAGCAGTACTTC. Its protein is CASSQDPGTYEQYF.

The chain recombines TRBV6-5 with TRBJ2-5, with 10 bases matching TRBD1. The V gene's germline CDR1 is MNHEY and CDR2 SVGAGI. This CDR3 is 15 amino acids long. V trimming: 5 bases; J trimming: 4 bases; junction bases outside the gene matches: 7. Here the CDR3 reads CASSRPRTGGETQYF. In nucleotides, the CDR3 is TGTGCCAGCAGTCGTCCAAGGACAGGGGGAGAGACCCAGTACTTC.

This clone is judged medium-sized. The chain recombines TRBV28 with TRBJ2-3; perhaps TRBD1 as D (5 bases). CDR1 and CDR2 (germline): MDHEN, SYDVKM. V lost 1 base to trimming and J lost 4 bases, with 18 bases between them. The CDR3 length is 17 residues. CDR3 bases: TGTGCCAGCAGTTTATCTGACAGAAAGACAATTGCAGATACGCAGTATTTT. This codes for CASSLSDRKTIADTQYF. The full variable domain, its missing parts supplied by reference TRBV28 and TRBJ2-3, is DVKVTQSSRYLVKRTGEKVFLECVQDMDHENMFWYRQDPGLGLRLIYFSYDVKMKEKGDIPEGYSVSREKKERFSLILESASTNQTSMYLCASSLSDRKTIADTQYFGPGTRLTVL.

This clone was recorded once. The chain carries TRBV7-6 and TRBJ2-1; D remains ambiguous. The CDR3 extends over 12 amino acids. V was cut by 4 bases and J by 4 bases, with 5 bases left in between. Germline V gene data show CDR1 as SGHVS and CDR2 as FNYEAQ. CDR3 sequence: CASSSMYNEQFF. CDR3 coding DNA: TGTGCCAGCAGCTCCATGTACAATGAGCAGTTCTTC.

The chain is built from TRBV3-1 (or the pseudogene TRBV3-2) and TRBJ1-1, with D possibly TRBD1 on 5 matching bases. V was pared by 4 bases and J by 0 bases, with 12 bases between. This CDR3 is built from 15 residues. Germline CDR1 reads LGHDT; CDR2 reads YNNKEL (reference sequence). CDR3 protein: CASSPAGRMNTEAFF. CDR3 DNA: TGTGCCAGCAGCCCGGCGGGACGGATGAACACTGAAGCTTTCTTT.

This clone was counted once. The V gene is TRBV7-2, the J gene TRBJ2-1; D is perhaps TRBD2 (6 bases). This CDR3 has 14 amino acids. Germline CDR1 SGHTA, CDR2 FQGNSA. Trimming pared 1 base from V and 5 bases from J, leaving 9 bases between. CDR3 DNA sequence: TGTGCCAGCAGCTTAGGGCTAGCGCACAATGAGCAGTTCTTC. This codes for CASSLGLAHNEQFF.

The rearrangement uses TRBV7-3 and TRBJ2-5; D is unclear. The V gene's germline CDR1 is SGHTA and CDR2 FQGTGA. V shed 0 bases and J shed 4 bases, with 6 bases lying between them. The CDR3 covers 13 residues. The CDR3 is CASSLTLLETQYF. CDR3 sequence (DNA): TGTGCCAGCAGCTTAACCTTACTAGAGACCCAGTACTTC.

The chain uses TRBV5-6 and TRBJ2-6, with a possible D match to TRBD2 (6 bases). Germline assignment: CDR1 SGHDT and CDR2 YYEEEE. V shed 4 bases and J shed 0 bases, with 17 bases lying between them. CDR3 length: 18 amino acids. CDR3 DNA: TGTGCCAGCAGCGGGGGACTTCAGGTCCCCTCTGGGGCCAACGTCCTGACTTTC. Protein product: CASSGGLQVPSGANVLTF.

The V gene is TRBV4-2, the J gene TRBJ2-1; D ambiguous. CDR3 size: 14 residues. The V gene lost 4 bases and the J gene lost 8 bases, with 15 bases spanning the gap. Germline V gene lookup returns CDR1 LGHNA and CDR2 YNFKEQ. For the CDR3, the DNA is TGTGCCAGCAGCCCAACGCCCACGGCGGATGAGCAGTTCTTC. Encoded protein: CASSPTPTADEQFF.

This chain links TRBV11-1 with TRBJ2-2; 7 positions agree with TRBD1. V gave up 5 bases and J gave up 5 bases; unmatched junction bases: 8. This CDR3 has 15 amino acids. Germline CDR1 reads SGHAT; CDR2 reads FQDESV (reference sequence). In nucleotides, the CDR3 is TGTGCCAGCAGCCCTCTCCCAGGGGGTACCGGGGAGCTGTTTTTT. It codes for CASSPLPGGTGELFF. The full variable domain, completed using reference TRBV11-1 and TRBJ2-2, is EAEVAQSPRYKITEKSQAVAFWCDPISGHATLYWYRQILGQGPELLVQFQDESVVDDSQLPKDRFSAERLKGVDSTLKIQPAELGDSAMYLCASSPLPGGTGELFFGEGSRLTVL.

The J gene is TRBJ2-5, the V gene TRBV7-8; D may be TRBD2 (6 bases). With 5 bases removed from V and 9 bases from J, the gap between germline ends came to 16 bases. The CDR3 has 13 amino acids. The germline V gene encodes CDR1 SGHVS and CDR2 FQNEAQ. CDR3 bases: TGTGCCAGCAGCCACGGGACTCTCTGGTCCCAGTACTTC. Translation gives CASSHGTLWSQYF.

V is TRBV5-6 and J is TRBJ1-4; 8 bases map to TRBD1. Trimming cost V 0 bases and J 2 bases; bases outside gene matches: 0. Germline lookup yields CDR1 SGHDT and CDR2 YYEEEE. The CDR3 totals 15 residues. The CDR3 nucleotides read TGTGCCAGCAGCTTGGACAGGGGGACTAATGAAAAACTGTTTTTT. This gives the protein CASSLDRGTNEKLFF.